The entry below gives a single T cell receptor beta chain sequence along with its context. Antigen: not known. This entry is derived from a study of cytomegalovirus exposure and HLA in healthy donors. About the research overall: Caucasian-associated ancestry cluster membership applied to just over 80% of 398 genotyped donors. Findings and caveats of the study: Specific recognition of CMV antigens was confirmed in vitro for a few chains (all CMV-associated). An analysis done earlier found most TCR beta V segments productive about 87% or about 30% of the time.

Primers included in the PCR were 60 Vbeta and 13 Jbeta primers. Assay used: immunoSEQ multiplex PCR; TCRdb lists only in-frame clones, some missing. The sample includes some 170,000 clones, around 74% of them seen just once. The CDR3 sequence is 15 residues long. V was clipped by 1 base and J by 6 bases; unmatched bases: 5. Germline CDR1 and CDR2: SEHNR and FQNEAQ (reference sequence). The sequenced sample was PBMCs. This sequence was found in a male donor in good health and CMV-seronegative. The chain carries TRBV7-9 and TRBJ1-5, with TRBD1 matching over 8 bases. In nucleotides, the CDR3 is TGTGCCAGCAGCTTAGGGACAGGGCTGGGTCAGCCCCAGCATTTT. Translating it yields CASSLGTGLGQPQHF.